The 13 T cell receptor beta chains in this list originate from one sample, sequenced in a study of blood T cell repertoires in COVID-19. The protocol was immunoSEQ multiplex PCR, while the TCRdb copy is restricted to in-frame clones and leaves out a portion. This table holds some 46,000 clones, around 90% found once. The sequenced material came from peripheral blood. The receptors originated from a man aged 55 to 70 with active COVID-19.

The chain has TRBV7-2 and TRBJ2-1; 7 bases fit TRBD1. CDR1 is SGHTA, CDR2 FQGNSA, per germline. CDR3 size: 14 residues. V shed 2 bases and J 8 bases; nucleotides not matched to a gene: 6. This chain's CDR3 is CASSLSGGIDEQFF. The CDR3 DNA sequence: TGTGCCAGCAGCTTATCAGGGGGTATAGATGAGCAGTTCTTC.

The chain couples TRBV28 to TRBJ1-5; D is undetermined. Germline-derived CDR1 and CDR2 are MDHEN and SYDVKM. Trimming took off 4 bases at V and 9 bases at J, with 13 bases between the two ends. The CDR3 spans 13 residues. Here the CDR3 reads CASSSPATRPQHF. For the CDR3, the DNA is TGTGCCAGCAGTTCCCCCGCCACGAGGCCCCAGCATTTT. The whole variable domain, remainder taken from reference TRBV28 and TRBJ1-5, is DVKVTQSSRYLVKRTGEKVFLECVQDMDHENMFWYRQDPGLGLRLIYFSYDVKMKEKGDIPEGYSVSREKKERFSLILESASTNQTSMYLCASSSPATRPQHFGDGTRLSIL.

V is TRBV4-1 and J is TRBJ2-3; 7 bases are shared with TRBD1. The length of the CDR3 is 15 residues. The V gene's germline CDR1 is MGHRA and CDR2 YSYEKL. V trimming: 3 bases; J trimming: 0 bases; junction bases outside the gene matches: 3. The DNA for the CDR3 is TGCGCCAGCAGCCATTCGGGACAGAGCACAGATACGCAGTATTTT. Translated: CASSHSGQSTDTQYF.

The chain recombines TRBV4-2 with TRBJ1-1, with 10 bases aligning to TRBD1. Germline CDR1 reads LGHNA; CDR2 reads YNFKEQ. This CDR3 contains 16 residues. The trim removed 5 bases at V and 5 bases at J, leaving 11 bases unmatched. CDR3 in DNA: TGTGCCAGCAGCGGACGGACAGGGGGGAAGGGGACTGAAGCTTTCTTT. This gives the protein CASSGRTGGKGTEAFF.

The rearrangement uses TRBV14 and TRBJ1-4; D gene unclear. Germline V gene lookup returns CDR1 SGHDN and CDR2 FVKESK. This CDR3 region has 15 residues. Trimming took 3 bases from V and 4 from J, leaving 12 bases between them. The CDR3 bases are TGTGCCAGCAGCCAGAGGTGGCTGCTTAATGAAAAACTGTTTTTT. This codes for CASSQRWLLNEKLFF.

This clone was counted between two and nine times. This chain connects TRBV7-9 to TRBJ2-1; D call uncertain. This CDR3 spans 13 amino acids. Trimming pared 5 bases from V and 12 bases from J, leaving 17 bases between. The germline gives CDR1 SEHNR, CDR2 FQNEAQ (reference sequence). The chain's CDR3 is CASSPTPTHRQFF. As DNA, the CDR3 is TGTGCCAGCAGCCCCACCCCGACACACAGGCAGTTCTTC.

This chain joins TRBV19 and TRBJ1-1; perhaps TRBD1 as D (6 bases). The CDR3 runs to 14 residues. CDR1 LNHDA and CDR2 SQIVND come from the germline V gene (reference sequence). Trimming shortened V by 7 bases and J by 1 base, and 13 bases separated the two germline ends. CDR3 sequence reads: CASIQKDRNTEAFF. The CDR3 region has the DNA TGTGCCAGTATACAAAAGGACAGGAACACTGAAGCTTTCTTT.

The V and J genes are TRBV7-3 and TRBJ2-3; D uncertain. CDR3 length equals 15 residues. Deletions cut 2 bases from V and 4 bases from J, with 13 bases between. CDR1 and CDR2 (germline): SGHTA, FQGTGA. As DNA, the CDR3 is TGTGCCAGCAGCTTATTTGGGCTATCGGCAGATACGCAGTATTTT. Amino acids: CASSLFGLSADTQYF.

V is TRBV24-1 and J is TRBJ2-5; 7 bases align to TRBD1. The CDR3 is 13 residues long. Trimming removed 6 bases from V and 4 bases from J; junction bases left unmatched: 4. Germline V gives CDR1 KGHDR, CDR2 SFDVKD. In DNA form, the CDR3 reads TGTGCCACCAGTCGACAGGGCAGAGAGACCCAGTACTTC. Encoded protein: CATSRQGRETQYF.

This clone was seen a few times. The CDR3 DNA reads as TGTGCCAGCAGCCAAGATGTGGGGGCTCTTCAGCTGTTTTTT. It yields the protein CASSQDVGALQLFF. The gene calls are TRBV3-1 (or the pseudogene TRBV3-2) and TRBJ2-2, with D possibly matching TRBD1 (6 bases). This CDR3 is built from 14 residues. Trimming left V 0 bases short and J 12 bases short, with 14 bases between. The germline V gene encodes CDR1 LGHDT and CDR2 YNNKEL (reference sequence).

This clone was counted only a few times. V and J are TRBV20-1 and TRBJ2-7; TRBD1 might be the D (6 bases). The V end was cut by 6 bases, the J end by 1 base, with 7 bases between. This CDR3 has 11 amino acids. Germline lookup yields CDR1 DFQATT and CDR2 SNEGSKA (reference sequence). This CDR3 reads CSATGSYEQYF. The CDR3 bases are TGCAGTGCCACAGGGTCCTACGAGCAGTACTTC.

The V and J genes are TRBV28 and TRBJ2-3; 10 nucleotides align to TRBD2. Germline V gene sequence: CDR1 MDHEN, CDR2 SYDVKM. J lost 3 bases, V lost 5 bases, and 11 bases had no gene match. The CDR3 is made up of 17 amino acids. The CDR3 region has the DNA TGTGCCAGCAGTCTGCGGAGCGGGGGGGCTATTACAGATACGCAGTATTTT. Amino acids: CASSLRSGGAITDTQYF.

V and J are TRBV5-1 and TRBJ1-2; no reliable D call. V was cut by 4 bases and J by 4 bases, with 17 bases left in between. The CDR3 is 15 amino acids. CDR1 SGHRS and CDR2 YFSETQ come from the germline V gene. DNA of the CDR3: TGCGCCAGCAGCCCTGATTCTGCGGGCGGCTATGGCTACACCTTC. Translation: CASSPDSAGGYGYTF. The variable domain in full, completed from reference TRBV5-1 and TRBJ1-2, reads KAGVTQTPRYLIKTRGQQVTLSCSPISGHRSVSWYQQTPGQGLQFLFEYFSETQRNKGNFPGRFSGRQFSNSRSEMNVSTLELGDSALYLCASSPDSAGGYGYTFGSGTRLTVV.